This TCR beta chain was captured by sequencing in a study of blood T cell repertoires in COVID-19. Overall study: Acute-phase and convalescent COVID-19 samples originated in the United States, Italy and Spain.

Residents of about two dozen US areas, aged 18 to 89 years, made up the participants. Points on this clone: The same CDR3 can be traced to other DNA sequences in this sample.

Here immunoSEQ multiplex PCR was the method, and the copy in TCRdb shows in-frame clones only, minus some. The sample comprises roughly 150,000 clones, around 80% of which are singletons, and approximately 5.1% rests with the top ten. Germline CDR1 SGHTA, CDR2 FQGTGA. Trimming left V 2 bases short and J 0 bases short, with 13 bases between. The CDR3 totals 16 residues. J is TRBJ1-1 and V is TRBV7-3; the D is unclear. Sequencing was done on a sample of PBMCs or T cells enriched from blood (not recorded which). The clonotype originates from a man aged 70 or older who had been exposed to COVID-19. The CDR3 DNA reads TGTGCCAGCAGCTTACCCAGGCCGAGGGTGAACACTGAAGCTTTCTTT. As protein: CASSLPRPRVNTEAFF.